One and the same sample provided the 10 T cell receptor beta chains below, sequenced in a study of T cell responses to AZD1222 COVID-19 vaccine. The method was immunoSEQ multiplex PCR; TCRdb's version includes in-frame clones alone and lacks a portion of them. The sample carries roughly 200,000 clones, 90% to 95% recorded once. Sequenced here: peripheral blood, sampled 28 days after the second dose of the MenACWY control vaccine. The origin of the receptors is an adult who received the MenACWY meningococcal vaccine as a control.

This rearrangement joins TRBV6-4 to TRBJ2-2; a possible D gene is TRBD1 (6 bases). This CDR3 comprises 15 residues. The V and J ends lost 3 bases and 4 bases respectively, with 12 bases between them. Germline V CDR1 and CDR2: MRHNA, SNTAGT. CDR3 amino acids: CASSEAGVATGELFF. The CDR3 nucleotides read TGTGCCAGCAGTGAGGCAGGGGTGGCCACCGGGGAGCTGTTTTTT.

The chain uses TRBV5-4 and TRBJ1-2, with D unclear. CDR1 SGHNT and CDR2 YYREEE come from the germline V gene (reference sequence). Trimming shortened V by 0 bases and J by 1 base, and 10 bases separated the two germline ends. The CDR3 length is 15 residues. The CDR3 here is CASSLVGSVNYGYTF. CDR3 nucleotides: TGTGCCAGCAGCTTGGTGGGCAGCGTTAACTATGGCTACACCTTC.

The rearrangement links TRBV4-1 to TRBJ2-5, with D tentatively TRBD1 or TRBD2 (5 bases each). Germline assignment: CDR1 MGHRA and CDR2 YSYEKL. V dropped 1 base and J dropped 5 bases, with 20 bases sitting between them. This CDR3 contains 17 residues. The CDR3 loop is CASSQVPRDPRRETQYF. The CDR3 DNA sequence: TGCGCCAGCAGCCAAGTCCCACGGGACCCCCGAAGGGAGACCCAGTACTTC.

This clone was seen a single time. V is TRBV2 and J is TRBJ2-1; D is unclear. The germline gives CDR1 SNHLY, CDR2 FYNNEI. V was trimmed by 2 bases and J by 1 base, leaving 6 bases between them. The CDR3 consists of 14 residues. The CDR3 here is CASSETRSYNEQFF. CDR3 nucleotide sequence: TGTGCCAGCAGTGAAACCAGATCCTACAATGAGCAGTTCTTC.

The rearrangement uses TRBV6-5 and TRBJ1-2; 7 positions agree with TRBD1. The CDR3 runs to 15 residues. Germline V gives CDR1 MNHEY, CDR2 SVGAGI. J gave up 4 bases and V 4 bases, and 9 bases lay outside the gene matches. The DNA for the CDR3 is TGTGCCAGCAGTTCACGACAGGGTCGGGGCTATGGCTACACCTTC. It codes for CASSSRQGRGYGYTF.

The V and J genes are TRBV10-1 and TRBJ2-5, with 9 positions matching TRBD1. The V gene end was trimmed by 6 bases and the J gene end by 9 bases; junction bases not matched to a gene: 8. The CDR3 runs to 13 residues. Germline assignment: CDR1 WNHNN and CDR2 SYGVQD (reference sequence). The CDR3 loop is CASSAGTGMPQYF. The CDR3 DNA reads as TGCGCCAGCAGCGCCGGGACAGGGATGCCCCAGTACTTC.

CDR3 coding DNA: TGTGCCAGCAGTTTCGACATAATGAACACTGAAGCTTTCTTT. Translating gives CASSFDIMNTEAFF. The chain uses TRBV6-1 and TRBJ1-1, with no clear D. Germline V gene data show CDR1 as MNHNS and CDR2 as SASEGT. The CDR3 is 14 amino acids. Between the trimmed V and J ends, which lost 5 bases and 0 bases, there was a span of 10 bases.

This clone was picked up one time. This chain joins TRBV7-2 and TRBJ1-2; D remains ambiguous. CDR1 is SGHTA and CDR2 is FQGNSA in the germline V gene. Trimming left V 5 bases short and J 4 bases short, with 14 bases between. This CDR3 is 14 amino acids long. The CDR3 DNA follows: TGTGCCAGCAGCCACTTTGACTCTCCCTATGGCTACACCTTC. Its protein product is CASSHFDSPYGYTF.

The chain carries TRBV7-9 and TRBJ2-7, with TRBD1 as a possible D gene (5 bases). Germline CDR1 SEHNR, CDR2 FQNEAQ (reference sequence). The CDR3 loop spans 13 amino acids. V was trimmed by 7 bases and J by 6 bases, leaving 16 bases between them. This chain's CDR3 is CASTPPRRVEQYF. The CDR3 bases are TGTGCCAGCACCCCCCCGCGCAGGGTCGAGCAGTACTTC.

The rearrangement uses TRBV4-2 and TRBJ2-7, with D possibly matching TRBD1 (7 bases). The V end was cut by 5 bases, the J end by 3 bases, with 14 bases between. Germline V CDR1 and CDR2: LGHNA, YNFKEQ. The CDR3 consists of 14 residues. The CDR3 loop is CASSKNRGGYEQYF. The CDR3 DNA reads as TGTGCCAGCAGCAAAAACAGGGGAGGCTACGAGCAGTACTTC.